The sample holds many counts of the clone carrying this TCR beta chain. What it binds is unknown. Using its own MiXCR run on the 5' RACE reads, TCRdb lists one record per CDR3 protein. The repertoire has under 200,000 distinct CDR3 sequences, about 9.9% of them found once; the top ten carry approximately 3.8%. This sample was taken from a study of T-cell memory formation after mild COVID-19. At the level of the study: TCR clusters were mostly confined to one donor each.

CDR3 length equals 15 residues. Germline CDR1 is DFQATT and CDR2 is SNEGSKA (reference sequence). V shed 4 bases and J 7 bases; nucleotides not matched to a gene: 8. Study-wide results and limits: Among CD4+ contracting clones, most were CM and EM, and CD8+ ones EMRA. Contracting clones from day 15 to 85 had balanced CD4/CD8; later expanders favoured CD4+. Second-wave clones reaching peak frequency on day 37 lacked confirmed SARS-CoV-2 specificity.

The receptor was isolated from a man aged 18 to 35 who had mild COVID-19 (a few samples of this study predate the infection). Cell type and time point are not known. V gene TRBV20-1 combines with J gene TRBJ2-1, with TRBD2 matching over 12 bases. Material: PBMCs or a T cell subset sorted from them (not recorded which). The CDR3: CSANPASGGDNEQFF. CDR3 coding DNA: TGCAGTGCTAACCCGGCTAGCGGGGGGGATAATGAGCAGTTCTTC.